These 32 T cell receptor beta chains originate from one sample sequenced in a study of CXCR3-negative and CXCR3-positive naive CD8 T cells. Study outcomes and limitations: The study found more hydrophobic TRB CDR3s in CXCR3-positive naive cells than in CXCR3-negative naive cells.

Their recognized antigens are unknown. UMI-labeled 5' RACE yielded the TRB cDNA libraries. From the 5' RACE reads, TCRdb lists one entry per CDR3 protein and no DNA. The sample table sets out around 95,000 distinct CDR3 sequences. Sequencing was carried out using naive CXCR3+ CD8+ T cells from blood. Subset described: CD45RO-CCR7+CD27+CD95- naive CD8+ T cells expressing CXCR3 (TNR3+). Receptor source: a human donor in good health. Some clones in this sample may be carry-over from other donors' samples.

V usage is TRBV10-3 and J usage is TRBJ1-2; TCRdb gives TRBD1 as the D gene, but with no DNA this cannot be confirmed. Germline CDR1 reads ENHRY; CDR2 reads SYGVKD. CDR3 length equals 14 residues. The CDR3 spells CAITASGDHYGYTF.

The gene calls are TRBV5-1 and TRBJ1-2; TCRdb's assignment of TRBD1 cannot be checked, as there is no DNA. Germline V lookup: CDR1 SGHRS, CDR2 YFSETQ. The CDR3 is 16 residues long. The CDR3 sequence is CASSLGQGRLNYGYTF.

The genes are TRBV7-8 and TRBJ2-3. CDR3 length equals 15 residues. Germline V lookup: CDR1 SGHVS, CDR2 FQNEAQ. CDR3 amino acids: CASSLGFGMGDTQYF.

V usage is TRBV6-5 and J usage is TRBJ2-7. Germline V CDR1 and CDR2: MNHEY, SVGAGI. CDR3 length equals 13 residues. Here the CDR3 reads CASSYGDLREQYF.

The gene calls are TRBV3-1 and TRBJ2-3; TCRdb gives TRBD1 as the D gene, but with no DNA this cannot be confirmed. The CDR3 extends over 15 amino acids. Germline CDR1 reads LGHDT; CDR2 reads YNNKEL (reference sequence). The chain's CDR3 is CASSRAGAGTDTQYF.

The chain uses TRBV29-1 and TRBJ2-4; TCRdb reports TRBD1, a call that lacks DNA to check it against. The CDR3 length is 13 residues. The germline gives CDR1 SQVTM, CDR2 ANQGSEA. The CDR3 reads CSVDRDGDDIQYF. The full variable domain, its missing parts supplied by reference TRBV29-1 and TRBJ2-4, is SAVISQKPSRDICQRGTSLTIQCQVDSQVTMMFWYRQQPGQSLTLIATANQGSEATYESGFVIDKFPISRPNLTFSTLTVSNMSPEDSSIYLCSVDRDGDDIQYFGAGTRLSVL.

The rearrangement joins TRBV5-1 to TRBJ2-7; TCRdb's D call of TRBD2 is untestable without DNA. In germline, CDR1 is SGHRS, CDR2 YFSETQ. This CDR3 has 16 residues. CDR3 loop: CASSWSRTDAGREQYF.

The rearrangement uses TRBV7-9 and TRBJ1-5; TCRdb indicates TRBD1, and absent DNA this call remains unverified. Germline lookup yields CDR1 SEHNR and CDR2 FQNEAQ (reference sequence). This CDR3 contains 16 residues. CDR3 region: CASSLSGQGADQPQHF.

Here the CDR3 reads CATLAGGLFNEQFF. The rearrangement links TRBV2 to TRBJ2-1; the TCRdb call, TRBD2, lacks DNA for checking. Germline CDR1 and CDR2: SNHLY and FYNNEI. The CDR3 covers 14 residues.

The chain joins TRBV12-3 or TRBV12-4 to TRBJ2-2. The CDR3 runs 12 residues. CDR3 amino acids: CATLDSTGELFF.

Considering frequency, this clonotype is medium-sized. The gene calls are TRBV7-3 and TRBJ2-5. The CDR3 is made up of 12 amino acids. The germline V gene has CDR1 SGHTA and CDR2 FQGTGA. The CDR3 loop reads CASSLMFGTQYF.

The J gene is TRBJ2-4, the V gene TRBV21-1; TCRdb names TRBD1, which stays unverified in the absence of DNA. TRBV21-1 is shown as a pseudogene. This CDR3 comprises 16 residues. The CDR3 sequence: CASSKIREIAKNIQYF.

CDR3 region: CSVVGSTGELFF. The V call is TRBV29-1, the J call TRBJ2-2. Germline CDR1 and CDR2: SQVTM and ANQGSEA. The CDR3 extends over 12 amino acids.

The gene calls are TRBV12-3 or TRBV12-4 and TRBJ1-1; with no DNA, the TCRdb D assignment of TRBD1 cannot be verified. CDR3 length equals 16 residues. The CDR3 sequence: CASSLGDSRMNTEAFF.

The genes are TRBV28 and TRBJ2-7. Looked up from germline, CDR1 is MDHEN and CDR2 is SYDVKM. The CDR3 contains 12 residues. CDR3 protein: CASRLGSYEQYF. The full variable domain, its missing parts supplied by reference TRBV28 and TRBJ2-7, is DVKVTQSSRYLVKRTGEKVFLECVQDMDHENMFWYRQDPGLGLRLIYFSYDVKMKEKGDIPEGYSVSREKKERFSLILESASTNQTSMYLCASRLGSYEQYFGPGTRLTVT.

The genes are TRBV29-1 and TRBJ2-7; TCRdb returns TRBD1, unconfirmable since there is no DNA. Germline V lookup: CDR1 SQVTM, CDR2 ANQGSEA. The CDR3 has 12 residues. The CDR3 loop is CSVEDRAYEQYF.

The chain links TRBV11-3 to TRBJ2-5; as DNA is missing, the TRBD1 call by TCRdb cannot be tested. The CDR3 has 16 residues. CDR1 is SGHNT and CDR2 is YENEEA in the germline V gene. This CDR3 reads CASSNTRISQGETQYF. The complete variable domain, with remaining parts taken from reference TRBV11-3 and TRBJ2-5, reads EAGVVQSPRYKIIEKKQPVAFWCNPISGHNTLYWYLQNLGQGPELLIRYENEEAVDDSQLPKDRFSAERLKGVDSTLKIQPAELGDSAVYLCASSNTRISQGETQYFGPGTRLLVL.

The J gene is TRBJ1-3, the V gene TRBV29-1; lacking DNA, the TRBD1 call made by TCRdb goes unchecked. The CDR3 covers 15 residues. The germline CDR1 and CDR2 sequences are SQVTM and ANQGSEA. The CDR3 is CSVETGAISGNTIYF.

This chain links TRBV4-1 with TRBJ2-7; TCRdb's D gene call, TRBD2, goes unchecked for lack of DNA. The CDR3 is 15 amino acids. The germline V gene encodes CDR1 MGHRA and CDR2 YSYEKL. CDR3: CASSQEADSSYEQYF.

The chain employs TRBV15 and TRBJ2-7; without DNA, the TCRdb call of TRBD1 cannot be checked. Germline values: CDR1 LNHNV, CDR2 YYDKDF (reference sequence). The CDR3 sequence is 16 residues long. The chain's CDR3 is CATSREGDRGPYEQYF.

J is TRBJ2-2 and V is TRBV7-3; absent DNA, TCRdb's TRBD1 call cannot be checked. CDR3 size: 18 residues. Germline V gene data show CDR1 as SGHTA and CDR2 as FQGTGA. The CDR3 is CASSEPGPRPPNTGELFF.

The chain uses TRBV29-1 and TRBJ1-2. The CDR3 runs 18 residues. Germline values: CDR1 SQVTM, CDR2 ANQGSEA. CDR3 residues: CSVEDGWSGGRTNYGYTF.

The chain joins TRBV7-9 to TRBJ2-3. The CDR3 is made up of 16 amino acids. Germline CDR1 reads SEHNR; CDR2 reads FQNEAQ (reference sequence). CDR3: CASSLKDTPSTDTQYF.

The J gene is TRBJ2-5, the V gene TRBV6-2 or TRBV6-3. Germline loops: CDR1 MNHEY, CDR2 SVGEGT. There are 14 residues in the CDR3. The CDR3 loop reads CAATTGFRQETQYF.

This chain connects TRBV19 to TRBJ2-7; TCRdb's D call of TRBD2 is untestable without DNA. CDR3 length: 15 amino acids. Germline-derived CDR1 and CDR2 are LNHDA and SQIVND (reference sequence). The CDR3: CASTPSSGGGYEQYF.

The chain's CDR3 is CASNLGRGKKQFF. The genes are TRBV13 and TRBJ2-1; TCRdb's D call, TRBD1, is unchecked because there is no DNA. Germline CDR1 is PRHDT and CDR2 is FYEKMQ (reference sequence). The CDR3 has 13 amino acids. Complete variable domain (other parts from reference TRBV13 and TRBJ2-1): AAGVIQSPRHLIKEKRETATLKCYPIPRHDTVYWYQQGPGQDPQFLISFYEKMQSDKGSIPDRFSAQQFSDYHSELNMSSLELGDSALYFCASNLGRGKKQFFGPGTRLTVL.

The chain couples TRBV29-1 to TRBJ2-3; there is no DNA to check the TCRdb D call of TRBD2. The CDR3 loop spans 16 amino acids. CDR1 SQVTM and CDR2 ANQGSEA come from the germline V gene. The CDR3 protein is CSVEGTSGKAIDTQYF.

The chain has TRBV13 and TRBJ2-7. The CDR3 has 11 amino acids. Germline assignment: CDR1 PRHDT and CDR2 FYEKMQ (reference sequence). The CDR3 spells CASSFGVEQYF.

This chain links TRBV5-1 with TRBJ2-1; TCRdb's assignment of TRBD2 cannot be checked, as there is no DNA. Germline V gene lookup returns CDR1 SGHRS and CDR2 YFSETQ. The CDR3 length is 15 residues. CDR3 sequence reads: CASSFSGGAFKEQFF.

The chain combines TRBV28 with TRBJ2-7. This CDR3 is 15 amino acids long. In germline, CDR1 is MDHEN, CDR2 SYDVKM. The CDR3 protein is CASSLDRELSYEQYF.

The chain combines TRBV29-1 with TRBJ1-2; TCRdb's assignment of TRBD1 cannot be checked, as there is no DNA. Per germline, CDR1 SQVTM and CDR2 ANQGSEA. The CDR3 contains 13 residues. CDR3 residues: CSASTGWDYGYTF.

This chain links TRBV14 with TRBJ1-1. Germline assignment: CDR1 SGHDN and CDR2 FVKESK. The CDR3 length is 13 residues. CDR3: CASSQRWDTEAFF.